This TCR beta chain came from a study of post-analysis software for immune sequencing data. Study-level results: Comparison with controls showed significantly lower normalized Chao1 diversity in multiple sclerosis patients. Five or six TRBV segments, TRBV5-6, TRBV5-1 and TRBV20-1 among them, were found more frequent in patients than controls.

Points on this clonotype: The antigen is unknown.

Germline-derived CDR1 and CDR2 are MDHEN and SYDVKM. V lost 4 bases and J lost 3, with 18 bases in between. This CDR3 spans 16 amino acids. Each TCR beta cDNA library carried unique molecular identifiers. Each CDR3 protein gets one entry after TCRdb re-called the PCR reads with MiXCR. Of 550,000 to 700,000 distinct CDR3 sequences listed, about 40% are singletons. This receptor was obtained from a girl aged 10 to 17 with multiple sclerosis. The rearrangement uses TRBV28 and TRBJ1-1; D might be TRBD1 (5 bases). Sequencing was done on a sample of blood. CDR3 protein: CASSWRTYSGYTEAFF. The CDR3 nucleotides read TGTGCCAGCAGTTGGCGGACATACTCCGGGTACACTGAAGCTTTCTTT.